Following are 14 T cell receptor beta chains from one sample sequenced in a study of a mutant IDH1 vaccine in newly diagnosed glioma (dated by TCRdb to the early 2020s). Library construction relied on the immunoSEQ multiplex PCR assay. The immuneACCESS repertoire file appears here via TCRdb, limited to in-frame rearrangements. These files lack a portion of the clones; in checked studies, under half of the deficit traces to unresolved V genes, and the cause of the others is not known. This sample gives 50,000 to 70,000 clones in total; about 74% of them show up just once. Clones ranked in the top ten supply 4.7% of the sample. Per the publication, the time point label means: week 35, safety follow-up. Every vaccine dose consisted of 300 ug of a 20-mer mutant IDH1 peptide in Montanide, administered subcutaneously together with topical imiquimod. Antigens of these TCRs are unknown. Sequencing was performed on PBMCs, taken from a glioma patient whose treatment included an IDH1 peptide vaccine. Receptor source: a man aged 50 or older with glioma.

This clone came up a few times. The CDR3 loop reads CASSLAGQGPNQPQHF. The CDR3 DNA is TGTGCCAGCAGCTTAGCGGGACAGGGCCCCAATCAGCCCCAGCATTTT. V usage is TRBV7-2 and J usage is TRBJ1-5; TRBD1 matches at 9 bases. With 0 bases clipped from V and 3 bases from J, the junction kept 3 bases outside the gene matches. Germline CDR1 and CDR2: SGHTA and FQGNSA. This CDR3 has 16 residues.

J is TRBJ1-2 and V is TRBV27; D possibly corresponds to TRBD1 (5 bases). Trimming pared 2 bases from V and 8 bases from J, leaving 15 bases between. The CDR3 runs 14 residues. Germline V gene data show CDR1 as MNHEY and CDR2 as SMNVEV (reference sequence). The chain's CDR3 is CASSLGSGPGGYTF. The CDR3 region has the DNA TGTGCCAGCAGTTTAGGGTCAGGGCCGGGGGGCTACACCTTC.

This chain links TRBV2 with TRBJ2-3; 7 nucleotides match TRBD1. Unmatched junction bases numbered 9, after V lost 5 bases and J lost 4 bases. There are 15 residues in the CDR3. Germline-derived CDR1 and CDR2 are SNHLY and FYNNEI. As DNA, the CDR3 is TGTGCCAGCAGTTGGACAGGAGGAGGTTCAGATACGCAGTATTTT. This encodes CASSWTGGGSDTQYF.

The V gene is TRBV5-4, the J gene TRBJ1-2, with TRBD1 matching over 7 bases. J gave up 3 bases and V 2 bases, and 1 base lay outside the gene matches. The germline V gene has CDR1 SGHNT and CDR2 YYREEE (reference sequence). CDR3 length equals 13 residues. DNA of the CDR3: TGTGCCAGCAGCTTCGACAGGGACTATGGCTACACCTTC. It encodes CASSFDRDYGYTF.

The CDR3 DNA reads TGTGCCTGGAGTGTACGGTACCAAGAGACCCAGTACTTC. It is translated as CAWSVRYQETQYF. The rearrangement uses TRBV30 and TRBJ2-5; no clear D. The V gene lost 0 bases and the J gene lost 0 bases, with 5 bases spanning the gap. Germline loops: CDR1 GTSNPN, CDR2 SVGIG (reference sequence). CDR3 length: 13 residues. The full variable domain, completed using reference TRBV30 and TRBJ2-5, is SQTIHQWPATLVQPVGSPLSLECTVEGTSNPNLYWYRQAAGRGLQLLFYSVGIGQISSEVPQNLSASRPQDRQFILSSKKLLLSDSGFYLCAWSVRYQETQYFGPGTRLLVL.

The V and J genes are TRBV6-4 and TRBJ2-1; the D gene is possibly TRBD1 (6 bases). Germline CDR1 reads MRHNA; CDR2 reads SNTAGT. The V end lost 2 bases, the J end lost 7 bases, and 12 bases lay between the germline ends. The length of the CDR3 is 14 residues. CDR3 amino acids: CASSDPTGRNEQFF. CDR3 nucleotide sequence: TGTGCCAGCAGTGACCCGACAGGCCGGAATGAGCAGTTCTTC.

The gene calls are TRBV6-6 and TRBJ1-5; D is unclear. CDR1 is MNHNY and CDR2 is SVGAGI in the germline V gene (reference sequence). The CDR3 spans 15 residues. The V gene lost 2 bases and the J gene lost 2 bases, with 10 bases spanning the gap. CDR3 bases: TGTGCCAGCAGTTACAGGGTGGTGGGCAATCAGCCCCAGCATTTT. It yields the protein CASSYRVVGNQPQHF.

V is TRBV18 and J is TRBJ2-1, with 8 positions matching TRBD1. V dropped 6 bases and J dropped 5; count of bases not matched to a gene: 3. The CDR3 covers 13 residues. CDR1 and CDR2 (germline): KGHSH, LQKENI. The CDR3 reads CASSLDRDNEQFF. The CDR3 DNA is TGTGCCAGCTCTCTGGACAGGGACAATGAGCAGTTCTTC.

The chain combines TRBV2 with TRBJ2-7; unclear D gene. The germline gives CDR1 SNHLY, CDR2 FYNNEI. The V gene lost 4 bases and the J gene lost 3 bases, with 10 bases spanning the gap. This CDR3 contains 13 residues. The CDR3 is CASSVSVVYEQYF. CDR3 in DNA: TGTGCCAGCAGTGTTAGTGTGGTCTACGAGCAGTACTTC.

In this sample, this clone turned up once. This sequence joins TRBV27 and TRBJ2-7; D is perhaps TRBD1 or TRBD2 (5 bases each). Germline loops: CDR1 MNHEY, CDR2 SMNVEV (reference sequence). The V gene lost 3 bases and the J gene lost 0 bases, with 18 bases spanning the gap. The CDR3 contains 17 residues. The CDR3 region has the DNA TGTGCCAGCAGTTTGAGTGGGGGTACCCCTAGCTCCTACGAGCAGTACTTC. This gives the protein CASSLSGGTPSSYEQYF.

The CDR3 spells CASLKGGDYGYTF. For the CDR3, the DNA is TGTGCCAGCCTAAAGGGGGGGGACTATGGCTACACCTTC. This chain uses TRBV6-6 with TRBJ1-2; tentative D call: TRBD1 (6 bases). The CDR3 is 13 amino acids. With 8 bases removed from V and 3 bases from J, the gap between germline ends came to 13 bases. Germline CDR1 is MNHNY and CDR2 is SVGAGI (reference sequence).

This chain links TRBV6-5 with TRBJ1-6; weak D call: TRBD1 (6 bases). This CDR3 comprises 15 residues. Between the trimmed V and J ends, which lost 2 bases and 8 bases, there was a span of 13 bases. The V gene's germline CDR1 is MNHEY and CDR2 SVGAGI. This chain's CDR3 is CASSYLQGSDSPLHF. DNA for the CDR3: TGTGCCAGCAGTTACCTACAGGGATCCGATTCACCCCTCCACTTT.

This sequence joins TRBV19 and TRBJ2-7; D gene ambiguous. V gave up 1 base and J gave up 7 bases, with 11 bases separating them. Germline CDR1 is LNHDA and CDR2 is SQIVND (reference sequence). The length of the CDR3 is 13 residues. This CDR3 is CASSIGVRREQYF. The CDR3 DNA reads TGTGCCAGTAGTATAGGGGTTAGGAGAGAGCAGTACTTC.

This chain connects TRBV2 to TRBJ1-3; a weak D match, TRBD1 (5 bases). Trimming stripped 8 bases from V and 0 bases from J, with 11 bases between. Per the germline V gene, CDR1 is SNHLY and CDR2 is FYNNEI. CDR3 length: 14 amino acids. CDR3 residues: CASGAVFSGNTIYF. The CDR3 coding sequence is TGTGCCAGCGGGGCAGTCTTCTCTGGAAACACCATATATTTT.